One sample yielded the 18 T cell receptor beta chains listed below, sequenced in a study of blood T cell repertoires in COVID-19. Clones were read by immunoSEQ multiplex PCR, and TCRdb kept only the in-frame ones, dropping some. Of approximately 400,000 clones in the sample, about 87% were seen once. What was sequenced was peripheral blood. The receptors here all came from a woman in her 50s with COVID-19, enrolled during active disease.

The chain links TRBV6-5 to TRBJ1-2, with D hard to call. The V gene lost 5 bases and the J gene lost 0 bases, with 10 bases spanning the gap. This CDR3 contains 14 residues. Germline CDR1 and CDR2: MNHEY and SVGAGI. This CDR3 is CASSTTDANYGYTF. DNA for the CDR3: TGTGCCAGCAGTACAACAGACGCTAACTATGGCTACACCTTC.

The V gene is TRBV5-6, the J gene TRBJ2-3, with D tentatively TRBD2 (6 bases). From germline, CDR1 is SGHDT and CDR2 YYEEEE. This CDR3 has 18 amino acids. The germline V and J ends were trimmed by 4 bases and 0 bases, with 21 bases remaining between them. CDR3 amino acids: CASSPGLRRMASTDTQYF. DNA for the CDR3: TGTGCCAGCAGCCCGGGACTCCGAAGAATGGCTAGCACAGATACGCAGTATTTT.

The chain is built from TRBV5-6 and TRBJ1-2; the D is unclear. The CDR3 length is 15 residues. Germline CDR1 reads SGHDT; CDR2 reads YYEEEE. With 4 bases removed from V and 7 bases from J, the gap between germline ends came to 20 bases. The CDR3 coding sequence is TGTGCCAGCAGCCAAAAGACGGACTTCTGGGGTGGCTACACCTTC. This translates into CASSQKTDFWGGYTF.

The chain recombines TRBV30 with TRBJ1-3, with D perhaps matching TRBD1 (5 bases). The CDR3 loop spans 12 amino acids. Per the germline V gene, CDR1 is GTSNPN and CDR2 is SVGIG (reference sequence). Trimming left V 4 bases short and J 4 bases short, with 8 bases between. CDR3 residues: CAWMTAGNTIYF. The CDR3 nucleotides read TGTGCCTGGATGACAGCCGGAAACACCATATATTTT.

J is TRBJ2-3 and V is TRBV4-1, with D tentatively TRBD1 (6 bases). This CDR3 is 14 amino acids long. Germline V lookup: CDR1 MGHRA, CDR2 YSYEKL. V shed 0 bases and J shed 9 bases, with 13 bases lying between them. The CDR3 loop is CASSQDPGTQTQYF. In DNA, the CDR3 is TGCGCCAGCAGCCAAGATCCGGGGACACAAACGCAGTATTTT.

This clone was seen a handful of times. The gene calls are TRBV5-6 and TRBJ1-2; D is possibly TRBD1 (5 bases). The CDR3 length is 13 residues. V shed 4 bases and J shed 1 base, with 8 bases lying between them. CDR1 and CDR2 from the germline V gene are SGHDT and YYEEEE. CDR3 protein: CASSPDINYGYTF. The CDR3 DNA reads as TGTGCCAGCAGCCCGGACATTAACTATGGCTACACCTTC. The whole variable domain, filled in from reference TRBV5-6 and TRBJ1-2, reads DAGVTQSPTHLIKTRGQQVTLRCSPKSGHDTVSWYQQALGQGPQFIFQYYEEEERQRGNFPDRFSGHQFPNYSSELNVNALLLGDSALYLCASSPDINYGYTFGSGTRLTVV.

V gene TRBV2 combines with J gene TRBJ1-2; 9 bases are shared with TRBD1. This CDR3 comprises 17 residues. Germline trimming cut 6 bases from V and 4 bases from J; bases unmatched to any gene: 15. Germline assignment: CDR1 SNHLY and CDR2 FYNNEI. This chain's CDR3 is CASRYNSQGARGYGYTF. The CDR3 nucleotides are TGTGCCAGCAGATACAATTCACAGGGGGCGCGGGGCTATGGCTACACCTTC. Using reference TRBV2 and TRBJ1-2 for the parts outside the CDR3, the full variable domain is EPEVTQTPSHQVTQMGQEVILRCVPISNHLYFYWYRQILGQKVEFLVSFYNNEISEKSEIFDDQFSVERPDGSNFTLKIRSTKLEDSAMYFCASRYNSQGARGYGYTFGSGTRLTVV.

This clone was observed a single time. This chain uses TRBV10-3 with TRBJ2-2; D perhaps matches TRBD1 (5 bases). The CDR3 loop spans 13 amino acids. Germline V CDR1 and CDR2: ENHRY, SYGVKD. The V gene lost 4 bases and the J gene lost 6 bases, with 9 bases spanning the gap. The CDR3: CAISAEGAGELFF. In DNA, the CDR3 is TGTGCCATCAGTGCCGAAGGGGCCGGGGAGCTGTTTTTT.

This clone appeared a single time. This sequence joins TRBV7-8 and TRBJ2-4, with D perhaps matching TRBD1 (5 bases). V lost 1 base, J lost 9 bases, and 13 bases lay in between. The germline V gene encodes CDR1 SGHVS and CDR2 FQNEAQ. The CDR3 spans 14 residues. CDR3 bases: TGTGCCAGCAGCTTAGGGTCAGGGTCGAGCATTCAGTACTTC. Amino acids: CASSLGSGSSIQYF.

The chain recombines TRBV10-1 with TRBJ1-4; 7 positions agree with TRBD1. The germline gives CDR1 WNHNN, CDR2 SYGVQD (reference sequence). The CDR3 covers 16 residues. V shed 6 bases and J 0 bases; nucleotides not matched to a gene: 7. CDR3 amino acids: CASSGNRGATNEKLFF. The DNA for the CDR3 is TGCGCCAGCAGCGGGAACAGGGGTGCAACTAATGAAAAACTGTTTTTT.

The V gene is TRBV30, the J gene TRBJ2-7; 8 bases match TRBD1. This CDR3 is 12 amino acids long. The V segment lost 4 bases and the J segment 7 bases; nucleotides outside the gene matches: 6. In germline, CDR1 is GTSNPN, CDR2 SVGIG (reference sequence). CDR3 DNA sequence: TGTGCCTGGAACCAGGGGGCGGGGGAGCAGTACTTC. As protein: CAWNQGAGEQYF. The full variable domain, its missing parts supplied by reference TRBV30 and TRBJ2-7, is SQTIHQWPATLVQPVGSPLSLECTVEGTSNPNLYWYRQAAGRGLQLLFYSVGIGQISSEVPQNLSASRPQDRQFILSSKKLLLSDSGFYLCAWNQGAGEQYFGPGTRLTVT.

The chain recombines TRBV5-5 with TRBJ1-4; the D gene is possibly TRBD1 (6 bases). This CDR3 spans 15 amino acids. Trimming stripped 4 bases from V and 4 bases from J, with 14 bases between. Germline CDR1 is SGHKS and CDR2 is YYEKEE (reference sequence). The CDR3 nucleotides are TGTGCCAGCAGCCTTGGACAGACAGATAATGAAAAACTGTTTTTT. It specifies CASSLGQTDNEKLFF.

V and J are TRBV5-1 and TRBJ1-1; a weak D match, TRBD1 (6 bases). CDR1 and CDR2 (germline): SGHRS, YFSETQ. The V end lost 4 bases, the J end lost 5 bases, and 21 bases lay between the germline ends. The CDR3 loop spans 16 amino acids. The CDR3 reads CASSLGWVGGRTEAFF. The CDR3 DNA sequence: TGCGCCAGCAGCCTCGGATGGGTCGGGGGGCGGACTGAAGCTTTCTTT.

In regard to this clone: Other DNA sequences in the sample encode the same CDR3. The chain links TRBV6-5 to TRBJ1-1; D gene uncertain. The ends were cut back, 5 bases at V and 1 base at J, with 5 bases in the middle. This CDR3 contains 12 residues. Germline V gene data show CDR1 as MNHEY and CDR2 as SVGAGI. The CDR3 is CASSPGNTEAFF. The CDR3 region has the DNA TGTGCCAGCAGTCCGGGGAACACTGAAGCTTTCTTT.

This chain uses TRBV30 with TRBJ1-1; D remains ambiguous. Germline values: CDR1 GTSNPN, CDR2 SVGIG (reference sequence). Trimming took off 0 bases at V and 7 bases at J, with 6 bases between the two ends. This CDR3 spans 11 amino acids. The CDR3 DNA reads TGTGCCTGGAGTGTACAGATTGAAGCTTTCTTT. This gives the protein CAWSVQIEAFF.

The count of this clone is one. The chain recombines TRBV5-6 with TRBJ1-1; D is perhaps TRBD1 (6 bases). Germline V gene data show CDR1 as SGHDT and CDR2 as YYEEEE. Trimming left V 1 base short and J 2 bases short, with 9 bases between. The CDR3 is 14 amino acids. The DNA of the CDR3 is TGTGCCAGCAGCTTGAACAGGGACAACACTGAAGCTTTCTTT. Translating gives CASSLNRDNTEAFF.

This chain connects TRBV7-9 to TRBJ1-1; D gene unclear. There are 10 residues in the CDR3. The V end was cut by 5 bases, the J end by 8 bases, with 6 bases between. CDR1 is SEHNR, CDR2 FQNEAQ, per germline (reference sequence). The CDR3 nucleotides read TGTGCCAGCAGCCCCGGGGAAGCTTTCTTT. It yields the protein CASSPGEAFF.

The chain couples TRBV30 to TRBJ2-7; perhaps TRBD2 as D (7 bases). CDR1 is GTSNPN, CDR2 SVGIG, per germline (reference sequence). Trimming took off 5 bases at V and 4 bases at J, with 18 bases between the two ends. This CDR3 region has 14 residues. DNA of the CDR3: TGTGCCTGGGGCCGGAGGGGGGGCCGATACGAGCAGTACTTC. Amino acid sequence: CAWGRRGGRYEQYF.